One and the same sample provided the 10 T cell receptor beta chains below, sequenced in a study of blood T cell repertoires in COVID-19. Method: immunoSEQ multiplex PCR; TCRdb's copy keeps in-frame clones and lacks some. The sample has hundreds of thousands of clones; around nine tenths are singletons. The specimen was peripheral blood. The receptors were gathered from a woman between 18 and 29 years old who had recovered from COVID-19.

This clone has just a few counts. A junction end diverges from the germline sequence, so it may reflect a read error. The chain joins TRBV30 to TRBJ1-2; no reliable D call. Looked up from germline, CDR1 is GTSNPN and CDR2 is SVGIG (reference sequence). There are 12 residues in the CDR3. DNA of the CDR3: TGTGCCTGGAGTGTACTATGGCAGCCATTTAACTTC. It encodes CAWSVLWQPFNF.

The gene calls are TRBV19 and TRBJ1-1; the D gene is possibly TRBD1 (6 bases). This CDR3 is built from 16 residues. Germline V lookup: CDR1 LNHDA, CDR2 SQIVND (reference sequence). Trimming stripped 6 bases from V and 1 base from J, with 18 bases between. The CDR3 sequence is CASSKIQGIRNTEAFF. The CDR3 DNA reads TGTGCCAGTAGCAAAATACAGGGAATAAGGAACACTGAAGCTTTCTTT.

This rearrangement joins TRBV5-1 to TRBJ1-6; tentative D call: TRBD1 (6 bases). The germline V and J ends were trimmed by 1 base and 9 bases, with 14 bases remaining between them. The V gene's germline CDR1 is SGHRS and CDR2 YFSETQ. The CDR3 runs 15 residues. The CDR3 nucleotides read TGCGCCAGCAGCTTGCGGTCAGGGGATTCTTCACCCCTCCACTTT. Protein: CASSLRSGDSSPLHF.

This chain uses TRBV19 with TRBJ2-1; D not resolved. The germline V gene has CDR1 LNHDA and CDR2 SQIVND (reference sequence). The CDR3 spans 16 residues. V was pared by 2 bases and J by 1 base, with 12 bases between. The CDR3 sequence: CASSINGMSSYNEQFF. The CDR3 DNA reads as TGTGCCAGTAGTATAAACGGTATGTCTTCCTACAATGAGCAGTTCTTC.

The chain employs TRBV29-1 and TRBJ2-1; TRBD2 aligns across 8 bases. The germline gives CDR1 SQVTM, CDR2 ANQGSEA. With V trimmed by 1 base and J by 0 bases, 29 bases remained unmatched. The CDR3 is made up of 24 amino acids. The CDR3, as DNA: TGCAGCGTTGAAGGCGCAGCAGGCAGGGGATTATTAGGCGGGAGGCCACTCTCCTACAATGAGCAGTTCTTC. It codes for CSVEGAAGRGLLGGRPLSYNEQFF.

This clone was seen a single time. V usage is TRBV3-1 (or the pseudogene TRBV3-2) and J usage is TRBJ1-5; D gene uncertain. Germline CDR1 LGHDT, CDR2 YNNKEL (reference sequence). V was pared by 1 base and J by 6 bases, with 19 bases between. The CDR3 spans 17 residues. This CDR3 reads CASSQARYGSSGQPQHF. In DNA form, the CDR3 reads TGTGCCAGCAGCCAAGCACGATACGGTAGTTCAGGTCAGCCCCAGCATTTT.

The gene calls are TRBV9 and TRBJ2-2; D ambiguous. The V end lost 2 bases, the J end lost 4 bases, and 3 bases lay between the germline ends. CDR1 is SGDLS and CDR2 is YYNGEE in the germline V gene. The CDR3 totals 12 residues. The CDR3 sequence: CASSVSTGELFF. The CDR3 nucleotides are TGTGCCAGCAGCGTCAGCACCGGGGAGCTGTTTTTT.

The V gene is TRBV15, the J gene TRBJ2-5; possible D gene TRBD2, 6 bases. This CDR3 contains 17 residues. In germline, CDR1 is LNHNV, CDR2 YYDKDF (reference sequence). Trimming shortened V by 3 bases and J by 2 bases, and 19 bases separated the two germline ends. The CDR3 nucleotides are TGTGCCACCAGCAGGGGGATAGCTTCGGGAGCGCAAGAGACCCAGTACTTC. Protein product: CATSRGIASGAQETQYF.

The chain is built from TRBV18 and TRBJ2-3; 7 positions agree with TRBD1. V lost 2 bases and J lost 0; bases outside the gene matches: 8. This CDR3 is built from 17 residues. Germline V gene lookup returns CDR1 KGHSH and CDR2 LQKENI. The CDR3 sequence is CASSPSTGTVSTDTQYF. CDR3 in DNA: TGTGCCAGCTCACCAAGTACCGGGACAGTTAGCACAGATACGCAGTATTTT.

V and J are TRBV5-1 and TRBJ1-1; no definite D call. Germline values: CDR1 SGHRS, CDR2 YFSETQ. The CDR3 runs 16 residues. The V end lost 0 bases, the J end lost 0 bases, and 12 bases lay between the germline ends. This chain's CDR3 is CASSLVGGYLNTEAFF. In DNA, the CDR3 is TGCGCCAGCAGCTTGGTCGGAGGATACCTGAACACTGAAGCTTTCTTT.